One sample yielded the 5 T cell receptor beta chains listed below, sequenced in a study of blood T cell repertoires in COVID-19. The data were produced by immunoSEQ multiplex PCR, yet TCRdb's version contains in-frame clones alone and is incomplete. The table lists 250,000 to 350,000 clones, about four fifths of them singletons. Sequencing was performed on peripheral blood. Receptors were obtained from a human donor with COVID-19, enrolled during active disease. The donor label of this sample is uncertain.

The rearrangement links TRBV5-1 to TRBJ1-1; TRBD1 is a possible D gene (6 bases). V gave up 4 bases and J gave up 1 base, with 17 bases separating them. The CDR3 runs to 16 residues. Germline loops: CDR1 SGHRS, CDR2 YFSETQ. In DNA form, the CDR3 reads TGCGCCAGCAGCAGGGGACATTCCTCGGGGAACACTGAAGCTTTCTTT. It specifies CASSRGHSSGNTEAFF.

The DNA of the CDR3 is TGCAGCGTTGAAGGGGACACCACCCGGGGAGATACGCAGTATTTT. Its protein product is CSVEGDTTRGDTQYF. The rearrangement joins TRBV29-1 to TRBJ2-3; possibly TRBD1 for D (6 bases). V was shortened by 1 base and J by 5 bases, with 16 bases between the two germline ends. This CDR3 has 15 amino acids. Germline V gene sequence: CDR1 SQVTM, CDR2 ANQGSEA.

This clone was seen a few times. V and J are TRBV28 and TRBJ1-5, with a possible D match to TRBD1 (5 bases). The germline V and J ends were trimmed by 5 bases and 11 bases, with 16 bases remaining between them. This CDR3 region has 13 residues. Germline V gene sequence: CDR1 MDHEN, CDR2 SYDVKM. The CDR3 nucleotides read TGTGCCAGCAGTCTCTCATCCCGGGGGGCCCAGCATTTT. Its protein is CASSLSSRGAQHF.

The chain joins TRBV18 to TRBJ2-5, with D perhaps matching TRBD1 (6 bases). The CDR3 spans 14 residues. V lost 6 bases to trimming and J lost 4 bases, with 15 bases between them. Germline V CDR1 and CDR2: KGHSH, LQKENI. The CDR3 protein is CASSPVARGETQYF. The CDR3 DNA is TGTGCCAGCTCGCCAGTGGCCAGGGGAGAGACCCAGTACTTC.

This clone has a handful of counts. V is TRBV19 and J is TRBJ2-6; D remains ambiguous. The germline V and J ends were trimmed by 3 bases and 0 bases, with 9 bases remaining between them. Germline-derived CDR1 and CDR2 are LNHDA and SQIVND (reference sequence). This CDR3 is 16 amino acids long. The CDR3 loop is CASSMYGSSGANVLTF. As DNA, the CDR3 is TGTGCCAGTAGTATGTATGGCAGCTCTGGGGCCAACGTCCTGACTTTC.